These 6 T cell receptor beta chains came from one sample sequenced in a study of technical replicates of blood from a handful of donors. Clones were sequenced by immunoSEQ multiplex PCR, and TCRdb holds only the in-frame ones, with some missing. In the table there are about 68,000 clones, 95% to 98% of which are singletons. The sequenced material came from T cells isolated from PBMCs. These receptors came from a human donor in good health.

The chain has TRBV5-6 and TRBJ2-1, with TRBD1 identical over 8 bases. Germline V CDR1 and CDR2: SGHDT, YYEEEE. Losses at the gene ends were 4 bases for V and 6 bases for J; bases not matched to a gene: 3. The CDR3 contains 13 residues. This CDR3 reads CASSIQGGNEQFF. Written as DNA, the CDR3 is TGTGCCAGCAGCATACAGGGGGGCAATGAGCAGTTCTTC.

This clone appeared a single time. The chain recombines TRBV29-1 with TRBJ2-7, with TRBD1 identical over 10 bases. This CDR3 comprises 15 residues. V was clipped by 7 bases and J by 0 bases; unmatched bases: 9. The germline CDR1 and CDR2 sequences are SQVTM and ANQGSEA. The CDR3, as DNA: TGCAGCGCCTACGGGACAGGGGACAGCTCCTACGAGCAGTACTTC. It specifies CSAYGTGDSSYEQYF.

V is TRBV5-6 and J is TRBJ2-5; 8 bases line up with TRBD1. The CDR3 extends over 13 amino acids. Germline CDR1 is SGHDT and CDR2 is YYEEEE. J lost 4 bases, V lost 1 base, and 0 bases had no gene match. The CDR3 spells CASSLTGGETQYF. The CDR3 DNA sequence: TGTGCCAGCAGCTTGACAGGGGGAGAGACCCAGTACTTC. The full variable domain, with the rest looked up from reference TRBV5-6 and TRBJ2-5, is DAGVTQSPTHLIKTRGQQVTLRCSPKSGHDTVSWYQQALGQGPQFIFQYYEEEERQRGNFPDRFSGHQFPNYSSELNVNALLLGDSALYLCASSLTGGETQYFGPGTRLLVL.

The V call is TRBV7-6, the J call TRBJ2-1; 10 bases line up with TRBD2. The germline V gene has CDR1 SGHVS and CDR2 FNYEAQ. V was pared by 3 bases and J by 6 bases, with 8 bases of the junction left unmatched. This CDR3 is built from 16 residues. This CDR3 reads CASSLVAGGLLNEQFF. In DNA, the CDR3 is TGTGCCAGCAGCTTGGTAGCGGGAGGTCTACTCAATGAGCAGTTCTTC. Full variable domain (rest looked up from reference TRBV7-6 and TRBJ2-1): GAGVSQSPRYKVTKRGQDVALRCDPISGHVSLYWYRQALGQGPEFLTYFNYEAQQDKSGLPNDRFSAERPEGSISTLTIQRTEQRDSAMYRCASSLVAGGLLNEQFFGPGTRLTVL.

The chain links TRBV28 to TRBJ2-2; no reliable D call. The V end lost 4 bases, the J end lost 7 bases, and 7 bases lay between the germline ends. The CDR3 has 12 residues. The germline CDR1 and CDR2 sequences are MDHEN and SYDVKM. CDR3 in amino acids: CASSYSVGELFF. As DNA, the CDR3 is TGTGCCAGCAGTTATTCTGTCGGGGAGCTGTTTTTT. Based on the CDR3 plus reference TRBV28 and TRBJ2-2, the full variable domain is DVKVTQSSRYLVKRTGEKVFLECVQDMDHENMFWYRQDPGLGLRLIYFSYDVKMKEKGDIPEGYSVSREKKERFSLILESASTNQTSMYLCASSYSVGELFFGEGSRLTVL.

The genes are TRBV19 and TRBJ2-2; 11 bases are shared with TRBD2. The CDR3 totals 18 residues. Germline V gene data show CDR1 as LNHDA and CDR2 as SQIVND (reference sequence). V lost 5 bases to trimming and J lost 6 bases; unmatched junction nucleotides: 14. The CDR3 spells CASSHTSGSFLEAGELFF. For the CDR3, the DNA is TGTGCCAGTAGTCATACTAGCGGGAGTTTTTTGGAGGCCGGGGAGCTGTTTTTT.